The sequence of this T cell receptor beta chain was determined in a study of blood T cell repertoires in COVID-19. Germline V gene sequence: CDR1 MDHEN, CDR2 SYDVKM. The CDR3 is 16 amino acids. Trimming pared 3 bases from V and 1 base from J, leaving 13 bases between. Profiling relied on immunoSEQ multiplex PCR, and the TCRdb table lists in-frame clones only, not all of them. Of hundreds of thousands of clones listed, around 88% are singletons. This receptor was obtained from a woman in her 30s with COVID-19, enrolled during active disease. The sequenced sample was peripheral blood. The V and J genes are TRBV28 and TRBJ1-5; perhaps TRBD1 as D (6 bases). CDR3 sequence (DNA): TGTGCCAGCAGTTTGGGGGGGCGCGTAAGCAATCAGCCCCAGCATTTT. Protein product: CASSLGGRVSNQPQHF.